This TCR beta chain was recorded in a study of T cells in Graves' hyperthyroidism and ophthalmopathy. Study-level points and caveats: Onset of ophthalmopathy came a median approximately 6.8 months after the model predicted it.

There were TCR beta CDR3 regions amplified from RNA transcripts. Primed by the HTBI set, a first-round RT-PCR was run on the TCR CDR3. MiXCR was run by TCRdb on the multiplex PCR reads, yielding one entry per CDR3 protein. The sample holds roughly 720,000 distinct CDR3 sequences, roughly 17% seen once. V was clipped by 6 bases and J by 2 bases; unmatched bases: 10. CDR1 MDHEN and CDR2 SYDVKM come from the germline V gene. CDR3 length: 15 residues. Stability of Graves' hyperthyroidism was defined as absent ophthalmopathy progression within 18 months. Each diagnosis drew on symptoms, thyroxine, TRAb, thyroid ultrasound and orbital computed tomography findings. Fresh peripheral blood, about 10 ml of it, supplied the PBMCs. The table lists this clonotype with many counts. The target antigen is unknown.

The chain couples TRBV28 to TRBJ2-7, with 7 nucleotides matching TRBD2. This TCR was recovered from a middle-aged man with Graves' hyperthyroidism. Sequencing input: blood. CDR3 DNA sequence: TGTGCCAGCAGCACAAGGGAGGGTTTGCCCTACGAGCAGTACTTC. Its translation is CASSTREGLPYEQYF.